These T cell receptor beta chains were read from a single sample in a study of blood T cells in healthy people across ages. From the 5' RACE reads, TCRdb called clonotypes with MiXCR, one entry per CDR3 protein. The sample carries 800,000 to 1,300,000 distinct CDR3 sequences, around 25% recorded once. These data were also filed under a second study, of T cells of mothers and their children.

Material for sequencing was blood. The receptor source for this set is a girl aged 2 to 10 in good health. Each CDR3 is given with its conserved first and last residue. The D gene is left open where the match is weak. Clone size is not always given. Where it is, it says once, few, many or a class for expanded clones.

J,size,V,D,DNA,CDR3
TRBJ2-1,few,TRBV11-3,TRBD1,TGTGCCAGCAGCCCCTTCTCACCCAGGGGGAATGAGCAGTTCTTC,CASSPFSPRGNEQFF
TRBJ2-7,few,TRBV20-1,-,TGCAGTGCTAGTCTGGCGGGGTTCCCCTACGAGCAGTACTTC,CSASLAGFPYEQYF
TRBJ2-3,-,TRBV10-3,-,TGTGCCATCAGTGAGTCGACCCGTAGACTTGGCACAGATACGCAGTATTTT,CAISESTRRLGTDTQYF
TRBJ2-5,-,TRBV7-9,-,TGTGCCAGCAGCTTAGTAACGGAGGGAGAGACCCAGTACTTC,CASSLVTEGETQYF
TRBJ1-1,-,TRBV20-1,-,TGCTCATGCAGGGATCAGGTCACTGAAGCTTTCTTT,CSCRDQVTEAFF
TRBJ1-4,few,TRBV7-9,-,TGTGCCAGCAGCTTCCGGGGAGATCAGGAAAAACTGTTTTTT,CASSFRGDQEKLFF
TRBJ2-1,-,TRBV12-3/TRBV12-4,TRBD2,TGTGCCAGCAGTCGGCGGGAGGTGTCCTACAATGAGCAGTTCTTC,CASSRREVSYNEQFF
TRBJ2-1,few,TRBV11-2,-,TGTGCCAGCAGCTTTCTCCGGGGCAGGGAGCAGTTCTTC,CASSFLRGREQFF
TRBJ2-1,-,TRBV4-1,-,TGCGCCAGCAGCCCTACTAAAGGGTCTTTTTCCAATGAGCAGTTCTTC,CASSPTKGSFSNEQFF
TRBJ1-5,once,TRBV4-1,-,TGCGCCAGCAGCCAAAGCAGCACCTACAATCAGCCCCAGCATTTT,CASSQSSTYNQPQHF
TRBJ2-1,-,TRBV5-1,-,TGCGCCAGCAGCCTAACAGGGAGGGACTACAATGAGCAGTTCTTC,CASSLTGRDYNEQFF
TRBJ2-4,few,TRBV7-2,-,TGTGCCAGCAGCTTGAGTGTAGTGGGCAAAAACATTCAGTACTTC,CASSLSVVGKNIQYF
TRBJ2-3,-,TRBV12-3/TRBV12-4,TRBD1,TGTGCCAGCAGTCCCCCGGGACAGAGCACAGATACGCAGTATTTT,CASSPPGQSTDTQYF
TRBJ2-5,few,TRBV4-1,-,TGCGCCAGCAGCCAACTGTGGACCAACGAGGGAGAGACCCAGTACTTC,CASSQLWTNEGETQYF
TRBJ2-5,-,TRBV29-1,TRBD2,TGCAGCCTCAGCGGGGGGACTCAAGAGACCCAGTACTTC,CSLSGGTQETQYF
TRBJ2-3,-,TRBV5-4,-,TGTGCCAGCAGCTTTCTCGGACTCACAGATACGCAGTATTTT,CASSFLGLTDTQYF
TRBJ2-5,-,TRBV5-5,-,TGTGCCAGCATAGACCAAGCCGAGACCCAGTACTTC,CASIDQAETQYF
TRBJ1-3,-,TRBV6-6,-,TGTGCCAGCAGAAAGCTGATCTCTGGAAACACCATATATTTT,CASRKLISGNTIYF
TRBJ2-7,-,TRBV28,-,TGTGCCAGCAGTTTACGGGGGGCAGGGAGAGGGTACGAGCAGTACTTC,CASSLRGAGRGYEQYF
TRBJ2-1,-,TRBV5-1,-,TGCGCCAGCAAACTCCCGGCGGGCGATGAGCAGTTCTTC,CASKLPAGDEQFF
TRBJ2-1,-,TRBV11-3,-,TGTGCCAGCAGCTTGGAGGGGAGACTCGACGTCAATGAGCAGTTCTTC,CASSLEGRLDVNEQFF
TRBJ2-7,few,TRBV14,-,TGTGCCAGCTCTCCAAGGACTGACCCCTACGAGCAGTACTTC,CASSPRTDPYEQYF
TRBJ2-7,-,TRBV12-3/TRBV12-4,-,TGTGCCAGCAGTTTAAGGGCAGGGGTCCTCTACGAGCAGTACTTC,CASSLRAGVLYEQYF
TRBJ2-3,few,TRBV7-9,TRBD2,TGTGCCAGCAGCTTACAAACTAGCGAAGATACGCAGTATTTT,CASSLQTSEDTQYF
TRBJ2-5,-,TRBV7-2,TRBD2,TGTGCCAGCAGCTTTGCTAGCGGGGAAGAGACCCAGTACTTC,CASSFASGEETQYF
TRBJ2-7,-,TRBV18,-,TGTGCCAGCTCGGGACGGGGAAGCACCTACGAGCAGTACTTC,CASSGRGSTYEQYF
TRBJ1-1,-,TRBV4-1,-,TGCGCCAGCAGCCAAGATGGGAGGCCAGGGATAGTGAACACTGAAGCTTTCTTT,CASSQDGRPGIVNTEAFF
TRBJ2-1,-,TRBV7-3,TRBD1,TGTGCCAGCAGCTTACAGGGGGCTGGTTACAATGAGCAGTTCTTC,CASSLQGAGYNEQFF
TRBJ2-4,few,TRBV20-1,-,TGCAGTGCTACAGGGTTCGACCCCATTCAGTACTTC,CSATGFDPIQYF
TRBJ2-5,-,TRBV14,TRBD1,TGTGCCAGCAGCCAAGCGACCGTGACAGGGAAGGAGACCCAGTACTTC,CASSQATVTGKETQYF
TRBJ2-1,few,TRBV20-1,TRBD2,TGCAGTGTCCGCGGGACTAGCGGGGAAGCATATGAGCAGTTCTTC,CSVRGTSGEAYEQFF
TRBJ2-5,few,TRBV20-1,-,TGCAGTGCGCCGAAAGACAGTTCGCTACAAGAGACCCAGTACTTC,CSAPKDSSLQETQYF
TRBJ1-5,-,TRBV12-3/TRBV12-4,TRBD1,TGTGCCAGCAGTTACAGGGGGTTAATCCAGCCCCAGCATTTT,CASSYRGLIQPQHF
TRBJ2-1,-,TRBV28,-,TGTGTCACCACCCCCCCTTTCTACAATGAGCAGTTCTTC,CVTTPPFYNEQFF
TRBJ2-7,-,TRBV4-1,TRBD2,TGCGCCAGCAGCCTGACTAGCGGGAGTGGAGACGAGCAGTACTTC,CASSLTSGSGDEQYF
TRBJ2-5,-,TRBV7-9,-,TGTGCCAGCAGCACAAATAGCGGTCAGGTTCAAGAGACCCAGTACTTC,CASSTNSGQVQETQYF
TRBJ2-5,many,TRBV12-3/TRBV12-4,TRBD2,TGTGCCAGCAGTTTTAGCGGGAACCAAGAGACCCAGTACTTC,CASSFSGNQETQYF
TRBJ1-6,-,TRBV6-5,-,TGTGCCAGCAGTTACTTCGACAGGTCCGATTCACCCCTCCACTTT,CASSYFDRSDSPLHF
TRBJ1-2,-,TRBV14,-,TGTGCCAGTCGTTTAGGAGGGTACGATGGCTACACCTTC,CASRLGGYDGYTF
TRBJ2-7,-,TRBV3-1,TRBD1,TGTGCCAGCAGCCAAGATATTCGGACAGGGGATCACGAGCAGTACTTC,CASSQDIRTGDHEQYF
TRBJ1-3,many,TRBV10-3,-,TGTGCCATCAGTGACGGAAACACCATATATTTT,CAISDGNTIYF
TRBJ2-5,-,TRBV4-1,-,TGCGCCAGCAGCCGGCCCACCCGGGGGGCCCAAGAGACCCAGTACTTC,CASSRPTRGAQETQYF